A selection of T cell receptor beta chains follows, all from one sample in a study of human T cells and chemical hapten exposure. TCRdb called the RACE reads again in MiXCR, with one record for every CDR3 protein. Of 150,000 to 200,000 distinct CDR3 sequences listed, around 13% are singletons. Specimen: whole blood, collected in connection with sensitization to the hapten diphenylcyclopropenone (DPC). These receptors were collected from a woman in her twenties or thirties with alopecia areata. Some clones in this sample may be carry-over from other donors' samples. Each CDR3 is given with its conserved first and last residue. A D gene is named only where the DNA matches it firmly. Clone sizes are given selectively: once, few, many, or a class where the clone is expanded.

v_gene: TRBV3-1
d_gene: -
j_gene: TRBJ1-1
abundance: -
CDR3aa: CASSPRDLANTEAFF
CDR3nt: TGTGCCAGCAGCCCCCGGGACTTAGCGAACACTGAAGCTTTCTTT

v_gene: TRBV25-1
d_gene: -
j_gene: TRBJ1-6
abundance: -
CDR3aa: CASSESGFYNSPLHF
CDR3nt: TGTGCCAGCAGTGAATCAGGCTTCTATAATTCACCCCTCCACTTT

v_gene: TRBV6-5
d_gene: TRBD2
j_gene: TRBJ2-1
abundance: many
CDR3aa: CASSSLAGVSYNEQFF
CDR3nt: TGTGCCAGCAGTTCGCTAGCGGGGGTGTCCTACAATGAGCAGTTCTTC

v_gene: TRBV12-3/TRBV12-4
d_gene: -
j_gene: TRBJ2-5
abundance: -
CDR3aa: CASSLIGGSGTQYF
CDR3nt: TGTGCCAGCAGTTTAATAGGAGGGTCTGGGACCCAGTACTTC

v_gene: TRBV29-1
d_gene: TRBD1
j_gene: TRBJ1-2
abundance: few
CDR3aa: CSVERSQGDGYTF
CDR3nt: TGCAGCGTTGAAAGGAGCCAGGGGGATGGCTACACCTTC

v_gene: TRBV29-1
d_gene: TRBD1
j_gene: TRBJ1-1
abundance: -
CDR3aa: CSVFRQGYTEAFF
CDR3nt: TGCAGCGTGTTTAGACAGGGGTACACTGAAGCTTTCTTT

v_gene: TRBV5-1
d_gene: TRBD2
j_gene: TRBJ2-2
abundance: few
CDR3aa: CASGYGTSLYTGELFF
CDR3nt: TGCGCCAGCGGATATGGGACTAGCCTTTACACCGGGGAGCTGTTTTTT

v_gene: TRBV19
d_gene: TRBD2
j_gene: TRBJ2-2
abundance: few
CDR3aa: CASSPLAGGTGELFF
CDR3nt: TGTGCCAGTAGCCCCTTGGCGGGAGGCACCGGGGAGCTGTTTTTT

v_gene: TRBV20-1
d_gene: -
j_gene: TRBJ1-1
abundance: -
CDR3aa: CSARGANTEAFF
CDR3nt: TGCAGTGCTAGGGGAGCGAACACTGAAGCTTTCTTT

v_gene: TRBV15
d_gene: -
j_gene: TRBJ2-1
abundance: once
CDR3aa: CATSPLKDYNEQFF
CDR3nt: TGTGCCACCAGCCCCCTGAAGGACTACAATGAGCAGTTCTTC

v_gene: TRBV7-3
d_gene: -
j_gene: TRBJ2-2
abundance: -
CDR3aa: CASSPRTRADTGELFF
CDR3nt: TGTGCCAGCAGCCCTCGGACTCGTGCGGACACCGGGGAGCTGTTTTTT

v_gene: TRBV20-1
d_gene: TRBD2
j_gene: TRBJ2-1
abundance: few
CDR3aa: CSARATSGGPLNSYNEQFF
CDR3nt: TGCAGTGCTAGGGCTACTAGCGGGGGGCCCTTGAACTCCTACAATGAGCAGTTCTTC

v_gene: TRBV7-9
d_gene: TRBD2
j_gene: TRBJ2-5
abundance: few
CDR3aa: CASSLGASGVQETQYF
CDR3nt: TGTGCCAGCAGCTTAGGGGCTAGCGGGGTCCAAGAGACCCAGTACTTC

v_gene: TRBV7-2
d_gene: -
j_gene: TRBJ2-1
abundance: few
CDR3aa: CASSFQQADNEQFF
CDR3nt: TGTGCCAGCAGCTTTCAACAGGCGGACAATGAGCAGTTCTTC

v_gene: TRBV9
d_gene: -
j_gene: TRBJ1-6
abundance: few
CDR3aa: CASSGGQLGSPLHF
CDR3nt: TGTGCCAGCAGCGGGGGACAACTGGGTTCACCCCTCCACTTT

v_gene: TRBV14
d_gene: TRBD1
j_gene: TRBJ1-6
abundance: few
CDR3aa: CASSRDRGFPPLHF
CDR3nt: TGTGCCAGCAGCCGGGACAGGGGATTTCCACCCCTCCACTTT

v_gene: TRBV7-9
d_gene: TRBD1
j_gene: TRBJ1-6
abundance: -
CDR3aa: CASSSGTGVSGNSPLHF
CDR3nt: TGTGCCAGCAGCTCCGGGACAGGGGTCTCCGGTAATTCACCCCTCCACTTT

v_gene: TRBV6-2/TRBV6-3
d_gene: -
j_gene: TRBJ2-3
abundance: many
CDR3aa: CASSFAPSEGTDTQYF
CDR3nt: TGTGCCAGCAGTTTTGCCCCCTCTGAGGGCACAGATACGCAGTATTTT

v_gene: TRBV6-6
d_gene: -
j_gene: TRBJ1-1
abundance: few
CDR3aa: CASSYSKAGSTEAFF
CDR3nt: TGTGCCAGCAGTTACTCGAAGGCGGGTAGCACTGAAGCTTTCTTT

v_gene: TRBV20-1
d_gene: -
j_gene: TRBJ2-7
abundance: many
CDR3aa: CSGRTTGGKTYEQYF
CDR3nt: TGCAGTGGTCGCACCACGGGGGGCAAAACCTACGAGCAGTACTTC

v_gene: TRBV28
d_gene: TRBD2
j_gene: TRBJ2-1
abundance: few
CDR3aa: CASTGGSSAGGPYGEQFF
CDR3nt: TGTGCCAGCACGGGGGGGTCATCAGCGGGAGGGCCGTACGGTGAGCAGTTCTTC

v_gene: TRBV12-3/TRBV12-4
d_gene: -
j_gene: TRBJ1-5
abundance: -
CDR3aa: CASSVQGYGNQPQHF
CDR3nt: TGTGCCAGCAGTGTACAGGGATATGGCAATCAGCCCCAGCATTTT

v_gene: TRBV11-2
d_gene: -
j_gene: TRBJ1-6
abundance: -
CDR3aa: CASSPLVHNSPLHF
CDR3nt: TGTGCCAGCAGCCCCCTTGTACATAATTCACCCCTCCACTTT

v_gene: TRBV20-1
d_gene: -
j_gene: TRBJ2-7
abundance: -
CDR3aa: CSARALTTAYEQYF
CDR3nt: TGCAGTGCTAGAGCACTGACGACGGCTTACGAGCAGTACTTC